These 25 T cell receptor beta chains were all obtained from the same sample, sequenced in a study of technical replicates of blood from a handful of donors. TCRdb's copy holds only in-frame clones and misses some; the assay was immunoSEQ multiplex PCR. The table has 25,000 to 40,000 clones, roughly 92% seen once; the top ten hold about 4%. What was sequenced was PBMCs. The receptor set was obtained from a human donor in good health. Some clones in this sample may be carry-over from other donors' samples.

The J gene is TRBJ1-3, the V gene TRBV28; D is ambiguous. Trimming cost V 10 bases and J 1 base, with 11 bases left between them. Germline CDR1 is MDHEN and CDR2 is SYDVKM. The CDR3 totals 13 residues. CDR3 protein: CATLHSSGNTIYF. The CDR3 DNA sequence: TGTGCCACCCTACACAGTTCTGGAAACACCATATATTTT.

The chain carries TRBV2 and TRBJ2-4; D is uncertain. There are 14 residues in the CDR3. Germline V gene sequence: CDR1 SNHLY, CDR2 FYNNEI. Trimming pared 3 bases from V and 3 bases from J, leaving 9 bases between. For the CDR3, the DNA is TGTGCCAGCAGTGAGTCTGAGAACAAAAACATTCAGTACTTC. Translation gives CASSESENKNIQYF.

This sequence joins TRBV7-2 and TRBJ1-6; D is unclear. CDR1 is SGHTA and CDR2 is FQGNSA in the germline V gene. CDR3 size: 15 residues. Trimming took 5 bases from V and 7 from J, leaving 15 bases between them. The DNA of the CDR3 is TGTGCCAGCAGCCCCCAGGTGTTCCCGAATTCACCCCTCCACTTT. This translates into CASSPQVFPNSPLHF.

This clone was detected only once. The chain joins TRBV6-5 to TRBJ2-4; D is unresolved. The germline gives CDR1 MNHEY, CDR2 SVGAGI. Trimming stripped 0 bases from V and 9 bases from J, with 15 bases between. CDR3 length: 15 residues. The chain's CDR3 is CASSYSGLVNSIQYF. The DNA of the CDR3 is TGTGCCAGCAGTTACTCAGGTCTAGTTAATTCCATTCAGTACTTC.

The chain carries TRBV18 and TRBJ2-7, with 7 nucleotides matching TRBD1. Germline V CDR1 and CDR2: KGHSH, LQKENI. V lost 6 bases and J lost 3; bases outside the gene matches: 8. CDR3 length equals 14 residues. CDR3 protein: CASSPSRDSYEQYF. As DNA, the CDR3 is TGTGCCAGCTCTCCGTCCCGGGACAGCTACGAGCAGTACTTC.

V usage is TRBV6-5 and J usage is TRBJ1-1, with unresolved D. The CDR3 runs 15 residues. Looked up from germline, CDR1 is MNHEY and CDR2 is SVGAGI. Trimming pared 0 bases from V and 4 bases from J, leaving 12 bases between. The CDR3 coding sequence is TGTGCCAGCAGTTACTCCGAATGGAGGGTCACTGAAGCTTTCTTT. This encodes CASSYSEWRVTEAFF.

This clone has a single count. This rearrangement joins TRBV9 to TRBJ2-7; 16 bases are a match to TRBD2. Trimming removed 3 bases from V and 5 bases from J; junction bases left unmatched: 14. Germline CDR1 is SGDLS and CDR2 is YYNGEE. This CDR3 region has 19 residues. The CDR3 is CASSGGLAGGPLDLDEQYF. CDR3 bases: TGTGCCAGCAGCGGGGGACTAGCGGGAGGGCCTTTAGATCTTGACGAGCAGTACTTC.

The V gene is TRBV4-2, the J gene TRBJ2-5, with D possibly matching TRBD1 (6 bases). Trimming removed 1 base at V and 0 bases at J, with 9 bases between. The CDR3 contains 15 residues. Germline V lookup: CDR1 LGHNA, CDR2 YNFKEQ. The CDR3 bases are TGTGCCAGCAGCCAAGTAACAGGGTACCAAGAGACCCAGTACTTC. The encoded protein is CASSQVTGYQETQYF.

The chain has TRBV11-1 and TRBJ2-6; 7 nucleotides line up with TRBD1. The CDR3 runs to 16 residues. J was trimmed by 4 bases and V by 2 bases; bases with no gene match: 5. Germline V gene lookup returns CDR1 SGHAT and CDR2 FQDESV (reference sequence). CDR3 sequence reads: CASSLPRGYGANVLTF. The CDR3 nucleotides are TGTGCCAGCAGCTTACCCAGGGGGTACGGGGCCAACGTCCTGACTTTC.

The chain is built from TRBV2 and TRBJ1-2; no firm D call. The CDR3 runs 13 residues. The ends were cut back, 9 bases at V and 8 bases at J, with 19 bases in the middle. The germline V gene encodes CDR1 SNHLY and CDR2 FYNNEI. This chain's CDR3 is CARRSGRRGGYTF. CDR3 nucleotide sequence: TGTGCCAGACGTTCGGGTCGTCGCGGGGGCTACACCTTC.

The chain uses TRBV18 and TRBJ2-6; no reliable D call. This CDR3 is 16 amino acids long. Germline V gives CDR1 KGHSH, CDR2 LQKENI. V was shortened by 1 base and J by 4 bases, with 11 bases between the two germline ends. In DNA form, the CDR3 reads TGTGCCAGCTCACCACTACGGTTGTCAGGGGCCAACGTCCTGACTTTC. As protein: CASSPLRLSGANVLTF.

Written as DNA, the CDR3 is TGTGCCAGCAGCTTAGTCGGATCGGGAGACTCTGGAAACACCATATATTTT. Its translation is CASSLVGSGDSGNTIYF. The V and J genes are TRBV7-8 and TRBJ1-3; no definite D call. V was shortened by 1 base and J by 0 bases, with 13 bases between the two germline ends. CDR1 and CDR2 from the germline V gene are SGHVS and FQNEAQ. The CDR3 has 17 amino acids.

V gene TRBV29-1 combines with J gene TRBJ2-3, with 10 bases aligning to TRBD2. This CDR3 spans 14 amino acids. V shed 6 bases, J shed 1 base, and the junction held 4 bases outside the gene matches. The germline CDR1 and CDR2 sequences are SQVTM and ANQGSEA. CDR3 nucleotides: TGCAGCGTGGCGCTAGCGGGGGGCACAGATACGCAGTATTTT. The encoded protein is CSVALAGGTDTQYF.

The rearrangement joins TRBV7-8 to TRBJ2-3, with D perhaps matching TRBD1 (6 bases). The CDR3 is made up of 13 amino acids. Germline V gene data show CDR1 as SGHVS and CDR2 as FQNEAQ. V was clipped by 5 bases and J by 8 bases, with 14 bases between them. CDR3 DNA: TGTGCCAGCAGCGGTACAGGGCGGGTTACGCAGTATTTT. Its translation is CASSGTGRVTQYF.

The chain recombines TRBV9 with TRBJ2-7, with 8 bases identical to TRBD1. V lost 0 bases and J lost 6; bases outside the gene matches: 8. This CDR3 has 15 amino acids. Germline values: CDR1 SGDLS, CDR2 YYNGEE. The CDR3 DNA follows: TGTGCCAGCAGCGTAGGTCCAGGGGGCTTTAGCGAGCAGTACTTC. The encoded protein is CASSVGPGGFSEQYF.

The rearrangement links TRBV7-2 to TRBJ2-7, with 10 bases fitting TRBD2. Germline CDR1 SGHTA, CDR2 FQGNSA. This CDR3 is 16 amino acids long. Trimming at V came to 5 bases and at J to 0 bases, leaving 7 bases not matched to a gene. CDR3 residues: CASSAGLASSSYEQYF. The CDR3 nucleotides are TGTGCCAGCAGCGCGGGACTAGCGTCTAGCTCCTACGAGCAGTACTTC. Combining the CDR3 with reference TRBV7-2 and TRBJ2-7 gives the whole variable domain GAGVSQSPSNKVTEKGKDVELRCDPISGHTALYWYRQSLGQGLEFLIYFQGNSAPDKSGLPSDRFSAERTGGSVSTLTIQRTQQEDSAVYLCASSAGLASSSYEQYFGPGTRLTVT.

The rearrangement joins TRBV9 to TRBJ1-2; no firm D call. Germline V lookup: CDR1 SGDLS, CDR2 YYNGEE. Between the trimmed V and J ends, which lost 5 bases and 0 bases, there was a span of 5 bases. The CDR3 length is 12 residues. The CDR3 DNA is TGTGCCAGCAGTACAGCTAACTATGGCTACACCTTC. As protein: CASSTANYGYTF.

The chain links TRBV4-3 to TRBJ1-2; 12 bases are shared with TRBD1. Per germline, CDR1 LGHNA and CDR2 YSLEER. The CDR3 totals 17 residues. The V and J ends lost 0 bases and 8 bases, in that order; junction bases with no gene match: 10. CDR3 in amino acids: CASSQEVGGQGAAGYTF. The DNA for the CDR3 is TGCGCCAGCAGCCAAGAAGTGGGGGGACAGGGGGCCGCGGGCTACACCTTC.

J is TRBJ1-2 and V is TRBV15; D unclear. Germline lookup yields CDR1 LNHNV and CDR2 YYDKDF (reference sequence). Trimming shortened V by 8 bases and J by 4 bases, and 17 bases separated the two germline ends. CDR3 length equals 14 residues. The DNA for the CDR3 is TGTGCCACCGGGAGGGTGGGAAAAACCTATGGCTACACCTTC. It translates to CATGRVGKTYGYTF.

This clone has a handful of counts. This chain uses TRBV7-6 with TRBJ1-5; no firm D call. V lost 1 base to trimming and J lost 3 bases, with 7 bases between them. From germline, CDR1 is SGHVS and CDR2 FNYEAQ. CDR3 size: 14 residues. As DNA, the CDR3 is TGTGCCAGCAGCTTAGAACAGAACAATCAGCCCCAGCATTTT. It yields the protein CASSLEQNNQPQHF.

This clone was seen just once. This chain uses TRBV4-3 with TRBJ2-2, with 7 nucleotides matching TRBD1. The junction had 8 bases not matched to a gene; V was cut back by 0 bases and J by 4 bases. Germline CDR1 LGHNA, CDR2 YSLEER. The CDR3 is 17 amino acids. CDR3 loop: CASSQEFAGGGTGELFF. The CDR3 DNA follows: TGCGCCAGCAGCCAAGAATTTGCAGGGGGTGGCACCGGGGAGCTGTTTTTT.

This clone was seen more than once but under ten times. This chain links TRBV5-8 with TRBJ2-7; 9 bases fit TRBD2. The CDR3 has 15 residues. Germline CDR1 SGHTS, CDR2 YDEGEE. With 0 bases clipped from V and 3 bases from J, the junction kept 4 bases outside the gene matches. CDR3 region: CASSLGLAGVYEQYF. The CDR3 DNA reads TGTGCCAGCAGCTTGGGCTTAGCGGGAGTCTACGAGCAGTACTTC. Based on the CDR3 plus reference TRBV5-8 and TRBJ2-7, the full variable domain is EAGVTQSPTHLIKTRGQQATLRCSPISGHTSVYWYQQALGLGLQFLLWYDEGEERNRGNFPPRFSGRQFPNYSSELNVNALELEDSALYLCASSLGLAGVYEQYFGPGTRLTVT.

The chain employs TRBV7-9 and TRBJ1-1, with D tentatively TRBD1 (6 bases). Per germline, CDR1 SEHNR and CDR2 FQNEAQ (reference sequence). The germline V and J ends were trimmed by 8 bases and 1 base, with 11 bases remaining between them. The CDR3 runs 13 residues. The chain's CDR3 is CASARGANTEAFF. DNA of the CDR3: TGTGCCAGCGCCCGGGGGGCGAACACTGAAGCTTTCTTT.

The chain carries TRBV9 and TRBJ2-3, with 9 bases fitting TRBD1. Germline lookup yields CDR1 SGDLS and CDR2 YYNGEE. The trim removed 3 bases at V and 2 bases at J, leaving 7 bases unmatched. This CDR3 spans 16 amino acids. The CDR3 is CASSARGDRATDTQYF. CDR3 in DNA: TGTGCCAGCAGCGCTAGAGGGGACAGGGCCACAGATACGCAGTATTTT.

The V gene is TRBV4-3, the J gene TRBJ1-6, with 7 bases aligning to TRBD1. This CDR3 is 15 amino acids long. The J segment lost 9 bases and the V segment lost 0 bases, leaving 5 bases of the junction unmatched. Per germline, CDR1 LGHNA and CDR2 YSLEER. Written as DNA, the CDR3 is TGCGCCAGCAGCCAAGATAGTGACAGGGCTTCACCCCTCCACTTT. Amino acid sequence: CASSQDSDRASPLHF.